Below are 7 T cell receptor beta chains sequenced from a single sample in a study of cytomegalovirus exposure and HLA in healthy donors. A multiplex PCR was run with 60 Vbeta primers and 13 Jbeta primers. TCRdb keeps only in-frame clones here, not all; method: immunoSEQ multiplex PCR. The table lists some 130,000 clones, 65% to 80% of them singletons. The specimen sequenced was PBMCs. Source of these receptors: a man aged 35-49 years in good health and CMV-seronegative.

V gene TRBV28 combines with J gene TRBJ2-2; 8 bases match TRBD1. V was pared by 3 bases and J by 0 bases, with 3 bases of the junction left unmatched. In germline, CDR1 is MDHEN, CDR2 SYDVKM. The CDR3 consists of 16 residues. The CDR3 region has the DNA TGTGCCAGCAGTTTGGGACAGGCCACGAACACCGGGGAGCTGTTTTTT. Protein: CASSLGQATNTGELFF.

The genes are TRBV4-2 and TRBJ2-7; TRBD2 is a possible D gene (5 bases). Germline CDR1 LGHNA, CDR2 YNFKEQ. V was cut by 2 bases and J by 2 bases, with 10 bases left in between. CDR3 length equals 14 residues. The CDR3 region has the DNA TGTGCCAGCAGCCAAAACGGGAACCCCTACGAGCAGTACTTC. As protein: CASSQNGNPYEQYF.

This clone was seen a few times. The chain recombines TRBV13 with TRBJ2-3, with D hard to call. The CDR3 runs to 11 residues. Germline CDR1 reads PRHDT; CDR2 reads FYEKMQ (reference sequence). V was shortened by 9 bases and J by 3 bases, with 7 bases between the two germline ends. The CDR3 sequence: CASRQTDTQYF. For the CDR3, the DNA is TGTGCCAGTCGACAAACAGATACGCAGTATTTT.

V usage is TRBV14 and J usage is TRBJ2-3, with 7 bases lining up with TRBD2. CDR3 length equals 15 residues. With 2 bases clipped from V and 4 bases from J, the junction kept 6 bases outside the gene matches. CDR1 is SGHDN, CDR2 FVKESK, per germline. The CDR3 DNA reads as TGTGCCAGCAGCCAACGACTAGCTGAAGCAGATACGCAGTATTTT. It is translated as CASSQRLAEADTQYF.

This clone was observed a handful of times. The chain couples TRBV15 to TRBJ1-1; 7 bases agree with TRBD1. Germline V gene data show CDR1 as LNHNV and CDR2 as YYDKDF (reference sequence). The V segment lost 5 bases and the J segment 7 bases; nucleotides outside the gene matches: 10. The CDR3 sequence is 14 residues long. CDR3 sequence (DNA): TGTGCCACCAGCGGCCCTGGGACAGACGATGAAGCTTTCTTT. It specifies CATSGPGTDDEAFF.

CDR3 in amino acids: CAWSSGTDYGYTF. The DNA of the CDR3 is TGTGCCTGGAGTTCGGGGACAGACTATGGCTACACCTTC. The genes are TRBV30 and TRBJ1-2; TRBD1 matches 7 bases. This CDR3 contains 13 residues. Germline assignment: CDR1 GTSNPN and CDR2 SVGIG (reference sequence). Trimming took 2 bases from V and 3 from J; bases not matched to a gene: 3.

This CDR3 is CASSLGGQPSMNTEAFF. CDR3 nucleotides: TGTGCCAGCAGCTTGGGAGGACAACCCAGCATGAACACTGAAGCTTTCTTT. The chain has TRBV5-4 and TRBJ1-1; D possibly corresponds to TRBD1 (5 bases). The V end was cut by 0 bases, the J end by 0 bases, with 15 bases between. CDR3 length equals 17 residues. Germline CDR1 SGHNT, CDR2 YYREEE (reference sequence). Full variable domain (remainder filled in from reference TRBV5-4 and TRBJ1-1): ETGVTQSPTHLIKTRGQQVTLRCSSQSGHNTVSWYQQALGQGPQFIFQYYREEENGRGNFPPRFSGLQFPNYSSELNVNALELDDSALYLCASSLGGQPSMNTEAFFGQGTRLTVV.